This T cell receptor beta chain originates from a study of human T cells and chemical hapten exposure. The wider study: Minor volume differences among pooled libraries chiefly drove per-sample TCR yield variation.

Separate cDNA molecules received unique molecular identifiers, which the library attached to them. MiXCR, applied by TCRdb to the 5' RACE reads, yields one record per CDR3 protein. The data contain more than 75,000 distinct CDR3 sequences, around 15% of them seen just once; the ten biggest clones take up around 6.8%. This clonotype was counted between two and nine times. Unfractionated whole blood yielded the extracted total RNA. CDR3 size: 15 residues. Trimming removed 5 bases from V and 5 bases from J; junction bases left unmatched: 7. Per the germline V gene, CDR1 is SGHVS and CDR2 is FQNEAQ. This TCR derives from a female donor in good health. The rearrangement links TRBV7-8 to TRBJ1-5; 9 bases align to TRBD1. CDR3 residues: CASSPGTGRDQPQHF. The DNA for the CDR3 is TGTGCCAGCAGCCCGGGGACAGGGAGGGATCAGCCCCAGCATTTT.